This TCR beta chain was found in a study of blood T cells in healthy people across ages. Study-level points and caveats: More naive CD4+ cells and higher diversity were found in long-lived than in aged donors. PBMCs left unsorted prevented a conclusive naive versus antigen-experienced comparison.

The CDR3 sequence is 16 residues long. Germline CDR1 LGHDT, CDR2 YNNKEL (reference sequence). The V end was cut by 0 bases, the J end by 6 bases, with 15 bases between. Per sample, a minimum of 7 million PBMCs were isolated. A remark on this clonotype: No antigen is known for it.

Then a second PCR, running about 6 to 11 cycles, was carried out with a sample-barcoded 5' primer and a J-beta primer mix. TCRdb re-analysed the 5' RACE reads in MiXCR, keeping a single row per CDR3 protein. The sample contains hundreds of thousands of distinct CDR3 sequences, 52% of which appear only once. This receptor was obtained from a man between 60 and 75 years old in good health. The sequenced material came from blood. This chain joins TRBV3-1 and TRBJ2-1, with D uncertain. The CDR3 coding sequence is TGTGCCAGCAGCCAAGATGCTCGCGTGAACACCAATGAGCAGTTCTTC. It is translated as CASSQDARVNTNEQFF.